The 26 T cell receptor beta chains reported below all come from one sample, sequenced in a study of T cell responses to AZD1222 COVID-19 vaccine. The assay was immunoSEQ multiplex PCR, and TCRdb's table has in-frame clones only and misses some. Of about 82,000 clones in the sample, 80% to 90% were seen once. Sequenced here: peripheral blood, sampled 28 days after the second AZD1222 dose. All receptors derive from an adult who received the AZD1222 COVID-19 vaccine.

Only a few counts were recorded for this clone. The genes are TRBV4-3 and TRBJ1-1; D is uncertain. The V and J ends lost 0 bases and 5 bases respectively, with 13 bases between them. There are 15 residues in the CDR3. Looked up from germline, CDR1 is LGHNA and CDR2 is YSLEER. CDR3 in amino acids: CASSQDIKTGTEAFF. The DNA for the CDR3 is TGCGCCAGCAGCCAAGATATTAAAACGGGGACTGAAGCTTTCTTT.

The chain links TRBV29-1 to TRBJ2-5; D gene uncertain. The germline V gene has CDR1 SQVTM and CDR2 ANQGSEA. This CDR3 region has 13 residues. Trimming took off 3 bases at V and 5 bases at J, with 13 bases between the two ends. The DNA of the CDR3 is TGCAGCGTTGATTGGCAGCTTGGGGAGACCCAGTACTTC. Residues: CSVDWQLGETQYF.

J is TRBJ1-4 and V is TRBV24-1, with TRBD1 identical over 8 bases. The V and J ends lost 3 bases and 3 bases, in that order; junction bases with no gene match: 5. The CDR3 runs 16 residues. The V gene's germline CDR1 is KGHDR and CDR2 SFDVKD. This CDR3 is CATSDPRTGSNEKLFF. CDR3 nucleotide sequence: TGTGCCACCAGTGATCCACGGACAGGGTCTAATGAAAAACTGTTTTTT.

V is TRBV28 and J is TRBJ1-2, with 11 bases matching TRBD1. Germline V gene sequence: CDR1 MDHEN, CDR2 SYDVKM. With V trimmed by 9 bases and J by 4 bases, 10 bases remained unmatched. The CDR3 length is 15 residues. The chain's CDR3 is CASNLRTGGFYGYTF. The DNA of the CDR3 is TGTGCCAGTAATCTTAGGACAGGGGGCTTCTATGGCTACACCTTC.

This clone was seen a handful of times. The chain carries TRBV28 and TRBJ1-2; 8 bases are shared with TRBD1. This CDR3 is 14 amino acids long. Germline loops: CDR1 MDHEN, CDR2 SYDVKM. Unmatched junction bases numbered 9, after V lost 7 bases and J lost 5 bases. The CDR3 nucleotides are TGTGCCAGCAAGGTCCGGACAGGGCATTATGGCTACACCTTC. Amino acids: CASKVRTGHYGYTF.

The chain links TRBV7-9 to TRBJ2-2; 9 nucleotides line up with TRBD1. V lost 5 bases and J lost 0; bases outside the gene matches: 4. The CDR3 has 16 residues. Germline assignment: CDR1 SEHNR and CDR2 FQNEAQ (reference sequence). DNA of the CDR3: TGTGCCAGCAGCCCGAGACAGGGGGCGAACACCGGGGAGCTGTTTTTT. Translated, it gives CASSPRQGANTGELFF.

The genes are TRBV11-3 and TRBJ2-4; tentatively, D is TRBD1 or TRBD2 (5 bases each). The CDR3 length is 16 residues. The V gene lost 5 bases and the J gene lost 6 bases, with 20 bases spanning the gap. The germline V gene has CDR1 SGHNT and CDR2 YENEEA. This CDR3 reads CASSPGAWGITNIQYF. CDR3 in DNA: TGTGCCAGCAGCCCCGGGGCTTGGGGCATCACAAACATTCAGTACTTC. Together with reference TRBV11-3 and TRBJ2-4, the CDR3 gives the full variable domain: EAGVVQSPRYKIIEKKQPVAFWCNPISGHNTLYWYLQNLGQGPELLIRYENEEAVDDSQLPKDRFSAERLKGVDSTLKIQPAELGDSAVYLCASSPGAWGITNIQYFGAGTRLSVL.

This clone was counted only a few times. The J gene is TRBJ2-1, the V gene TRBV5-1; TRBD1 is a possible D gene (6 bases). This CDR3 region has 16 residues. Germline V CDR1 and CDR2: SGHRS, YFSETQ. Deletions cut 4 bases from V and 7 bases from J, with 21 bases between. Here the CDR3 reads CASSERYRELRNEQFF. DNA of the CDR3: TGCGCCAGCAGCGAGAGATACAGGGAATTAAGGAATGAGCAGTTCTTC.

This chain joins TRBV7-2 and TRBJ1-1; the D is unclear. There are 14 residues in the CDR3. Germline CDR1 SGHTA, CDR2 FQGNSA. V dropped 4 bases and J dropped 4 bases, with 13 bases sitting between them. The CDR3 DNA sequence: TGTGCCAGCAGCTCCGGCGGATCCCTCACTGAAGCTTTCTTT. Translating gives CASSSGGSLTEAFF.

This chain connects TRBV19 to TRBJ2-3; 9 bases match TRBD2. This CDR3 is built from 18 residues. The germline V gene has CDR1 LNHDA and CDR2 SQIVND (reference sequence). With V trimmed by 6 bases and J by 4 bases, 17 bases remained unmatched. The CDR3 DNA reads TGTGCCAGTAGCCCGTACGCAATAAAAATAGCGGGGGCAGATACGCAGTATTTT. As protein: CASSPYAIKIAGADTQYF.

This chain links TRBV9 with TRBJ1-1; D call uncertain. From germline, CDR1 is SGDLS and CDR2 YYNGEE. This CDR3 region has 14 residues. Deletions cut 0 bases from V and 1 base from J, with 7 bases between. CDR3 amino acids: CASSVGRRNTEAFF. For the CDR3, the DNA is TGTGCCAGCAGCGTAGGCAGAAGGAACACTGAAGCTTTCTTT.

The J gene is TRBJ2-1, the V gene TRBV28; D may correspond to TRBD1 or TRBD2 (5 bases each). V was cut by 4 bases and J by 9 bases, with 22 bases left in between. The CDR3 contains 16 residues. Germline lookup yields CDR1 MDHEN and CDR2 SYDVKM. This CDR3 is CASSYGTGMVKSEQFF. DNA of the CDR3: TGTGCCAGCAGTTATGGGACGGGGATGGTGAAATCTGAGCAGTTCTTC.

The table lists this clone with a count of one. J is TRBJ1-1 and V is TRBV12-3 or TRBV12-4; D perhaps matches TRBD1 (5 bases). V was shortened by 7 bases and J by 1 base, with 10 bases between the two germline ends. This CDR3 is 13 amino acids long. The CDR3: CASTRGQNTEAFF. CDR3 coding DNA: TGTGCCAGCACCCGGGGCCAGAACACTGAAGCTTTCTTT.

The chain is built from TRBV15 and TRBJ2-2, with TRBD2 identical over 14 bases. The length of the CDR3 is 18 residues. J lost 6 bases, V lost 3 bases, and 9 bases had no gene match. Germline V CDR1 and CDR2: LNHNV, YYDKDF (reference sequence). The CDR3 loop reads CATSRSPGTSGRAGELFF. CDR3 sequence (DNA): TGTGCCACCAGCAGGAGTCCCGGGACTAGCGGGAGAGCCGGGGAGCTGTTTTTT.

The chain combines TRBV4-2 with TRBJ1-2; D might be TRBD1 (6 bases). V lost 1 base and J lost 5, with 11 bases in between. Germline V gene data show CDR1 as LGHNA and CDR2 as YNFKEQ. The CDR3 contains 14 residues. DNA of the CDR3: TGTGCCAGCAGCCAAGCAGGGGCCGAATATGGCTACACCTTC. This translates into CASSQAGAEYGYTF.

This clone appeared once. This chain joins TRBV28 and TRBJ2-7, with 9 bases lining up with TRBD1. The CDR3 spans 16 residues. J gave up 0 bases and V 5 bases, and 8 bases lay outside the gene matches. Germline CDR1 reads MDHEN; CDR2 reads SYDVKM. The CDR3 DNA sequence: TGTGCCAGCAGTCGGGACAGGGCTAGGAGCTCCTACGAGCAGTACTTC. Protein: CASSRDRARSSYEQYF.

V and J are TRBV19 and TRBJ1-1, with no clear D. This CDR3 comprises 18 residues. CDR1 is LNHDA, CDR2 SQIVND, per germline (reference sequence). V was shortened by 5 bases and J by 0 bases, with 22 bases between the two germline ends. This CDR3 is CASSPPRLGSLMNTEAFF. CDR3 DNA: TGTGCCAGTAGTCCCCCTCGTTTAGGATCTTTGATGAACACTGAAGCTTTCTTT.

This clone was observed a few times. The gene calls are TRBV2 and TRBJ2-2, with D unresolved. V gave up 7 bases and J gave up 0 bases, with 9 bases separating them. The germline V gene has CDR1 SNHLY and CDR2 FYNNEI. This CDR3 has 14 residues. The DNA for the CDR3 is TGTGCCAGCAACGAAGCATCGAACACCGGGGAGCTGTTTTTT. This gives the protein CASNEASNTGELFF.

The rearrangement joins TRBV7-2 to TRBJ2-7; 8 bases match TRBD2. V shed 1 base and J 1 base; nucleotides not matched to a gene: 12. Germline V gene lookup returns CDR1 SGHTA and CDR2 FQGNSA. CDR3 length equals 18 residues. The CDR3 nucleotides read TGTGCCAGCAGCTTAGGACCCAGCGGGAGAGCTCCATCCTACGAGCAGTACTTC. This encodes CASSLGPSGRAPSYEQYF.

The gene calls are TRBV5-1 and TRBJ2-1; possible D gene TRBD2, 5 bases. The CDR3 runs to 15 residues. Germline V CDR1 and CDR2: SGHRS, YFSETQ. Trimming cost V 0 bases and J 2 bases, with 9 bases left between them. CDR3 in DNA: TGCGCCAGCAGCTTGGTCGAGCGGACCTACAATGAGCAGTTCTTC. It codes for CASSLVERTYNEQFF.

V and J are TRBV28 and TRBJ1-1; no clear D. This CDR3 is 13 amino acids long. The germline V gene encodes CDR1 MDHEN and CDR2 SYDVKM. Trimming stripped 7 bases from V and 0 bases from J, with 9 bases between. The CDR3 region has the DNA TGTGCCAGCACCTTCAGAATGAACACTGAAGCTTTCTTT. The encoded protein is CASTFRMNTEAFF.

This chain links TRBV28 with TRBJ1-5; 8 bases align to TRBD1. Germline lookup yields CDR1 MDHEN and CDR2 SYDVKM. J lost 0 bases, V lost 3 bases, and 4 bases had no gene match. This CDR3 contains 16 residues. The CDR3 region has the DNA TGTGCCAGCAGTTTGGGACAGGCTTATAGCAATCAGCCCCAGCATTTT. It is translated as CASSLGQAYSNQPQHF. The entire variable domain, with the rest obtained from reference TRBV28 and TRBJ1-5, is as follows: DVKVTQSSRYLVKRTGEKVFLECVQDMDHENMFWYRQDPGLGLRLIYFSYDVKMKEKGDIPEGYSVSREKKERFSLILESASTNQTSMYLCASSLGQAYSNQPQHFGDGTRLSIL.

The V and J genes are TRBV5-8 and TRBJ2-3, with TRBD1 as a possible D gene (5 bases). The CDR3 loop spans 16 amino acids. The V end lost 1 base, the J end lost 3 bases, and 15 bases lay between the germline ends. The germline CDR1 and CDR2 sequences are SGHTS and YDEGEE. The CDR3: CASSLRARVGTDTQYF. CDR3 coding DNA: TGTGCCAGCAGCTTGCGGGCCAGGGTGGGAACAGATACGCAGTATTTT.

The genes are TRBV2 and TRBJ1-1; D remains ambiguous. The CDR3 sequence is 13 residues long. V was cut by 4 bases and J by 5 bases, with 11 bases left in between. CDR1 and CDR2 from the germline V gene are SNHLY and FYNNEI. The CDR3 reads CASSGERETEAFF. As DNA, the CDR3 is TGTGCCAGCAGTGGAGAGCGCGAGACTGAAGCTTTCTTT. The variable domain in full, completed from reference TRBV2 and TRBJ1-1, reads EPEVTQTPSHQVTQMGQEVILRCVPISNHLYFYWYRQILGQKVEFLVSFYNNEISEKSEIFDDQFSVERPDGSNFTLKIRSTKLEDSAMYFCASSGERETEAFFGQGTRLTVV.

The CDR3 sequence: CAVGPRQVNTGELFF. CDR3 sequence (DNA): TGTGCCGTAGGACCCAGACAGGTTAACACCGGGGAGCTGTTTTTT. The chain combines TRBV24-1 with TRBJ2-2; D perhaps matches TRBD1 (6 bases). The CDR3 spans 15 residues. Trimming stripped 12 bases from V and 2 bases from J, with 18 bases between. CDR1 is KGHDR, CDR2 SFDVKD, per germline.

The V gene is TRBV5-1, the J gene TRBJ1-2, with 7 positions matching TRBD1. CDR1 and CDR2 (germline): SGHRS, YFSETQ. The CDR3 runs 16 residues. Trimming removed 0 bases from V and 2 bases from J; junction bases left unmatched: 7. CDR3 sequence: CASSLDIQGVNYGYTF. The DNA of the CDR3 is TGCGCCAGCAGCTTGGACATCCAGGGGGTAAACTATGGCTACACCTTC.